What follows are 28 T cell receptor beta chains derived from one specimen sequenced in a study of T cell repertoires in cytomegalovirus infection. Antigen specificity for these receptors is unknown. TCRdb re-called the reads with MiXCR, one entry per CDR3 protein. The repertoire holds around 340,000 distinct CDR3 sequences, with almost 30% as singletons. Sample: cultured PBMCs, taken from culture after CMV antigen stimulation. The origin of the receptors is a human donor in good health (CMV status not recorded). Some clones in this sample may be carry-over from other donors' samples.

This clonotype has just a few counts. The chain links TRBV11-2 to TRBJ2-7, with 10 bases lining up with TRBD2. The CDR3 is made up of 15 amino acids. Trimming took 5 bases from V and 2 from J; bases not matched to a gene: 6. Germline V gene data show CDR1 as SGHAT and CDR2 as FQNNGV. CDR3 residues: CASSLTSGDPYEQYF. The CDR3, as DNA: TGTGCCAGCAGCCTAACTAGCGGGGACCCCTACGAGCAGTACTTC.

The CDR3 DNA follows: TGCAGCGTTGAAGGGCTAGCGGGGGACCTTCGGTACGAGCAGTACTTC. It codes for CSVEGLAGDLRYEQYF. The chain combines TRBV29-1 with TRBJ2-7; 10 bases align to TRBD2. CDR1 SQVTM and CDR2 ANQGSEA come from the germline V gene. The V and J ends lost 1 base and 4 bases, in that order; junction bases with no gene match: 10. The CDR3 totals 16 residues.

The gene calls are TRBV2 and TRBJ2-3; D is unclear. The CDR3 has 15 amino acids. Deletions cut 3 bases from V and 2 bases from J, with 12 bases between. From germline, CDR1 is SNHLY and CDR2 FYNNEI. CDR3 sequence (DNA): TGTGCCAGCAGTGAGCGTCCGGCGGACACAGATACGCAGTATTTT. It yields the protein CASSERPADTDTQYF. The full variable domain, completed using reference TRBV2 and TRBJ2-3, is EPEVTQTPSHQVTQMGQEVILRCVPISNHLYFYWYRQILGQKVEFLVSFYNNEISEKSEIFDDQFSVERPDGSNFTLKIRSTKLEDSAMYFCASSERPADTDTQYFGPGTRLTVL.

In this sample, this clonotype turned up a few times. CDR3 in amino acids: CASSLGQGQREKLFF. In DNA, the CDR3 is TGTGCCAGCAGCCTGGGACAGGGTCAAAGGGAAAAACTGTTTTTT. The chain couples TRBV9 to TRBJ1-4; 9 nucleotides match TRBD1. There are 15 residues in the CDR3. In germline, CDR1 is SGDLS, CDR2 YYNGEE. V dropped 4 bases and J dropped 8; count of bases not matched to a gene: 9.

The chain joins TRBV6-2 or TRBV6-3 to TRBJ2-1, with D unresolved. CDR3 length: 15 amino acids. Trimming removed 7 bases from V and 6 bases from J, with 19 bases in between. The germline V gene encodes CDR1 MNHEY and CDR2 SVGEGT. The CDR3 nucleotides are TGTGCCAGCACCGTTAGCCCGCCCTCGGCCAATGAGCAGTTCTTC. It encodes CASTVSPPSANEQFF.

This chain uses TRBV5-5 with TRBJ1-1; D is uncertain. The V end lost 0 bases, the J end lost 3 bases, and 12 bases lay between the germline ends. Germline V lookup: CDR1 SGHKS, CDR2 YYEKEE (reference sequence). The CDR3 totals 15 residues. For the CDR3, the DNA is TGTGCCAGCAGCTTGGGGATGAATACTCACACTGAAGCTTTCTTT. It translates to CASSLGMNTHTEAFF.

This clonotype was counted between two and nine times. The V gene is TRBV7-3, the J gene TRBJ2-5; tentatively, D is TRBD2 (5 bases). CDR3 length: 14 residues. V lost 4 bases, J lost 9 bases, and 18 bases lay in between. Per germline, CDR1 SGHTA and CDR2 FQGTGA. The DNA of the CDR3 is TGTGCCAGCAGCTCGGAAACGACCAGCGGTCCCCAGTACTTC. This codes for CASSSETTSGPQYF.

Notes on this clonotype: With a much larger clone just one base away, this may be a read error. This chain links TRBV28 with TRBJ1-6; D is ambiguous. Germline loops: CDR1 MDHEN, CDR2 SYDVKM. The CDR3 has 12 amino acids. Trimming stripped 3 bases from V and 7 bases from J, with 4 bases between. Here the CDR3 DNA reads TGTGCCAGCAGTTTGGGGAATTCACCCCTCCACTTT. Its protein is CASSLGNSPLHF.

The chain couples TRBV15 to TRBJ2-7; 8 bases are a match to TRBD1. CDR3 length equals 13 residues. Germline V CDR1 and CDR2: LNHNV, YYDKDF (reference sequence). The trim removed 9 bases at V and 6 bases at J, leaving 10 bases unmatched. The CDR3 is CATQTQGATEQYF. The DNA for the CDR3 is TGTGCCACTCAAACGCAGGGGGCTACCGAGCAGTACTTC.

In this sample, this clonotype turned up a few times. The chain uses TRBV11-2 and TRBJ2-5; D perhaps matches TRBD2 (7 bases). V was trimmed by 3 bases and J by 0 bases, leaving 20 bases between them. The CDR3 is 18 residues long. Germline CDR1 reads SGHAT; CDR2 reads FQNNGV. The CDR3 loop is CASSLGRGGPRYQETQYF. The CDR3 DNA reads TGTGCCAGCAGCTTGGGAAGGGGGGGCCCAAGGTACCAAGAGACCCAGTACTTC.

CDR3 sequence (DNA): TGTGCCAGCACCCGGATGAGTAACGAGCAGTACTTC. It translates to CASTRMSNEQYF. The chain recombines TRBV2 with TRBJ2-7, with D unclear. Germline CDR1 SNHLY, CDR2 FYNNEI. Trimming removed 7 bases at V and 5 bases at J, with 12 bases between. This CDR3 comprises 12 residues.

This clonotype occurred a few times. This chain uses TRBV11-2 with TRBJ1-1, with a tentative D call TRBD1 (5 bases). The CDR3 extends over 15 amino acids. The germline gives CDR1 SGHAT, CDR2 FQNNGV. The V end was cut by 7 bases, the J end by 0 bases, with 15 bases between. Here the CDR3 reads CASTQTGRVNTEAFF. As DNA, the CDR3 is TGTGCCAGCACCCAGACGGGCAGGGTGAACACTGAAGCTTTCTTT. Using reference TRBV11-2 and TRBJ1-1 for the parts outside the CDR3, the full variable domain is EAGVAQSPRYKIIEKRQSVAFWCNPISGHATLYWYQQILGQGPKLLIQFQNNGVVDDSQLPKDRFSAERLKGVDSTLKIQPAKLEDSAVYLCASTQTGRVNTEAFFGQGTRLTVV.

This chain connects TRBV12-3 or TRBV12-4 to TRBJ1-5; D may be TRBD1 (6 bases). Trimming removed 7 bases from V and 9 bases from J, with 16 bases in between. The CDR3 loop spans 13 amino acids. CDR3 residues: CASNAGHRWPQHF. The CDR3 DNA reads TGTGCCAGCAACGCGGGACACCGATGGCCCCAGCATTTT.

The chain joins TRBV27 to TRBJ2-7, with 7 bases that match TRBD2. V shed 4 bases, J shed 4 bases, and the junction held 4 bases outside the gene matches. Germline assignment: CDR1 MNHEY and CDR2 SMNVEV (reference sequence). CDR3 length: 13 residues. CDR3 DNA: TGTGCCAGCAGTTGGGGGGGAGAGTACGAGCAGTACTTC. Its translation is CASSWGGEYEQYF.

Worth noting for this clonotype: The CDR3 does not close with the conserved phenylalanine or tryptophan, likely indicating a read error. V gene TRBV11-2 combines with J gene TRBJ2-3; 8 nucleotides align to TRBD2. Germline CDR1 SGHAT, CDR2 FQNNGV. This CDR3 spans 15 amino acids. V lost 4 bases, J lost 2 bases, and 5 bases stayed unmatched. For the CDR3, the DNA is TGTGCCAGCAGCTCATTAGCGGGGATCACAGATACGCAGTATCTT. As protein: CASSSLAGITDTQYL.

This rearrangement joins TRBV10-2 to TRBJ2-1; D is ambiguous. The CDR3 length is 16 residues. Trimming stripped 5 bases from V and 0 bases from J, with 14 bases between. The germline V gene encodes CDR1 WSHSY and CDR2 SAAADI. The CDR3 spells CASSPGSYFSYNEQFF. The CDR3 bases are TGCGCCAGCAGTCCGGGTTCCTATTTCTCCTACAATGAGCAGTTCTTC.

J is TRBJ1-6 and V is TRBV27; perhaps TRBD1 as D (6 bases). Trimming removed 5 bases at V and 7 bases at J, with 15 bases between. The CDR3 is made up of 15 amino acids. Germline lookup yields CDR1 MNHEY and CDR2 SMNVEV (reference sequence). CDR3 sequence reads: CASSKQGIPNSPLHF. The DNA of the CDR3 is TGTGCCAGCAGTAAACAGGGCATCCCGAATTCACCCCTCCACTTT.

The chain recombines TRBV9 with TRBJ2-1; the match to TRBD2 covers 7 bases. V gave up 0 bases and J gave up 9 bases; unmatched junction bases: 9. The germline V gene encodes CDR1 SGDLS and CDR2 YYNGEE. The CDR3 sequence is 15 residues long. CDR3 in DNA: TGTGCCAGCAGCGTAGGAGGGAGGGCCACGAGTGAGCAGTTCTTC. It translates to CASSVGGRATSEQFF.

V and J are TRBV5-1 and TRBJ2-5; 9 bases fit TRBD1. Losses at the gene ends were 4 bases for V and 5 bases for J; bases not matched to a gene: 6. The CDR3 has 14 residues. Germline lookup yields CDR1 SGHRS and CDR2 YFSETQ. CDR3 nucleotides: TGCGCCAGCAGCACTGACAGGGGGGATGAGACCCAGTACTTC. It translates to CASSTDRGDETQYF. The full variable domain, with the rest looked up from reference TRBV5-1 and TRBJ2-5, is KAGVTQTPRYLIKTRGQQVTLSCSPISGHRSVSWYQQTPGQGLQFLFEYFSETQRNKGNFPGRFSGRQFSNSRSEMNVSTLELGDSALYLCASSTDRGDETQYFGPGTRLLVL.

This rearrangement joins TRBV6-2 or TRBV6-3 to TRBJ2-1; 8 bases map to TRBD2. The ends lost 6 bases at V and 7 bases at J; junction bases unmatched: 14. Per the germline V gene, CDR1 is MNHEY and CDR2 is SVGEGT. This CDR3 comprises 16 residues. In DNA, the CDR3 is TGTGCCAGCAGCCTTCGACTACCAGCGGGGGTAAATGAGCAGTTCTTC. Its translation: CASSLRLPAGVNEQFF.

This clonotype turned up a few times. V and J are TRBV11-2 and TRBJ1-2, with 9 bases that match TRBD1. The CDR3 contains 15 residues. CDR1 is SGHAT, CDR2 FQNNGV, per germline. The J segment lost 6 bases and the V segment lost 5 bases, leaving 10 bases of the junction unmatched. Here the CDR3 DNA reads TGTGCCAGCAGCCTTGGGGACAGGGAGGGTGATGGCTACACCTTC. Translation: CASSLGDREGDGYTF.

This chain connects TRBV7-2 to TRBJ2-7; D is possibly TRBD2 (5 bases). The length of the CDR3 is 15 residues. The ends were cut back, 2 bases at V and 3 bases at J, with 14 bases in the middle. CDR1 is SGHTA and CDR2 is FQGNSA in the germline V gene. The CDR3: CASSLSRGLNYEQYF. CDR3 bases: TGTGCCAGCAGCTTATCCCGCGGGCTCAACTACGAGCAGTACTTC.

The chain carries TRBV20-1 and TRBJ1-5, with TRBD1 matching over 8 bases. Per germline, CDR1 DFQATT and CDR2 SNEGSKA (reference sequence). The CDR3 contains 15 residues. J gave up 2 bases and V 2 bases, and 5 bases lay outside the gene matches. CDR3: CSARTADRGNQPQHF. The CDR3, as DNA: TGCAGTGCTAGAACGGCGGACAGGGGCAATCAGCCCCAGCATTTT.

This clonotype was detected only a few times. V usage is TRBV28 and J usage is TRBJ1-5, with D tentatively TRBD1 (6 bases). CDR1 is MDHEN, CDR2 SYDVKM, per germline. V dropped 2 bases and J dropped 2 bases, with 13 bases sitting between them. This CDR3 is 16 amino acids long. CDR3 region: CASSLTGRRGNQPQHF. As DNA, the CDR3 is TGTGCCAGCAGTTTAACAGGGAGAAGGGGCAATCAGCCCCAGCATTTT.

The rearrangement links TRBV24-1 to TRBJ2-3, with 12 bases lining up with TRBD2. The V gene end was trimmed by 3 bases and the J gene end by 4 bases; junction bases not matched to a gene: 4. CDR1 KGHDR and CDR2 SFDVKD come from the germline V gene. The CDR3 loop spans 16 amino acids. CDR3 in amino acids: CATSDHRLAGADTQYF. Written as DNA, the CDR3 is TGTGCCACCAGTGATCACCGACTAGCGGGAGCAGATACGCAGTATTTT.

Only a few counts were recorded for this clonotype. The genes are TRBV28 and TRBJ1-2; TRBD1 is a possible D gene (5 bases). Per germline, CDR1 MDHEN and CDR2 SYDVKM. The CDR3 has 12 amino acids. V was shortened by 7 bases and J by 5 bases, with 11 bases between the two germline ends. CDR3 amino acids: CASTKGRYGYTF. CDR3 in DNA: TGTGCCAGCACCAAGGGGCGATATGGCTACACCTTC.

In this sample, this clonotype turned up many times. The CDR3: CASSPNPGQGIYNEQFF. The CDR3 region has the DNA TGTGCCAGCAGTCCTAATCCCGGACAGGGAATCTACAATGAGCAGTTCTTC. This sequence joins TRBV7-9 and TRBJ2-1, with 8 bases matching TRBD1. The CDR3 loop spans 17 amino acids. V was pared by 6 bases and J by 3 bases, with 13 bases of the junction left unmatched. In germline, CDR1 is SEHNR, CDR2 FQNEAQ (reference sequence).

This sequence joins TRBV6-1 and TRBJ1-4, with TRBD1 matching 11 bases. The CDR3 runs 15 residues. The germline V gene has CDR1 MNHNS and CDR2 SASEGT. J was trimmed by 2 bases and V by 8 bases; bases with no gene match: 4. The CDR3 spells CASVGDRGTNEKLFF. The CDR3 DNA is TGTGCCAGCGTGGGGGACAGGGGGACTAATGAAAAACTGTTTTTT.